Below, 9 T cell receptor beta chains from the same sample are listed, as sequenced in a study of human T cells and chemical hapten exposure. TCRdb redid the calling of the RACE reads with MiXCR, one entry per CDR3 protein. This table has about 89,000 distinct CDR3 sequences, around 13% appearing once. As to time point: patch test 3, about 24 weeks after DPC sensitization. Regarding treatment: therapeutic diphenylcyclopropenone sensitization with weekly scalp DPC. Sequenced here: whole blood, sampled in connection with sensitization to the hapten diphenylcyclopropenone (DPC). Receptors originate from a woman in her forties or fifties with alopecia areata. Some clones in this sample may be carry-over from other donors' samples.

A few counts support this clonotype. The genes are TRBV7-3 and TRBJ2-3; D possibly corresponds to TRBD2 (5 bases). From germline, CDR1 is SGHTA and CDR2 FQGTGA. V was pared by 1 base and J by 2 bases, with 10 bases between. This CDR3 contains 15 residues. CDR3 in DNA: TGTGCCAGCAGCTTAAGAGGAGGATCCACAGATACGCAGTATTTT. Translated, it gives CASSLRGGSTDTQYF.

This clonotype appeared many times. This chain links TRBV15 with TRBJ1-3; weak D call: TRBD1 (5 bases). Deletions cut 0 bases from V and 2 bases from J, with 11 bases between. The CDR3 totals 16 residues. In germline, CDR1 is LNHNV, CDR2 YYDKDF (reference sequence). Here the CDR3 DNA reads TGTGCCACCAGCAGAGAAGAGGGGAGGCCTGGAAACACCATATATTTT. Protein sequence: CATSREEGRPGNTIYF.

This clonotype was counted a few times. This sequence joins TRBV29-1 and TRBJ2-1; 10 bases agree with TRBD1. Per the germline V gene, CDR1 is SQVTM and CDR2 is ANQGSEA. V was clipped by 4 bases and J by 4 bases; unmatched bases: 7. The CDR3 runs to 15 residues. The chain's CDR3 is CSVVPDRGSYNEQFF. The CDR3 nucleotides read TGCAGCGTTGTCCCGGACAGGGGGTCGTACAATGAGCAGTTCTTC.

This clonotype has a count of ten or more. The V gene is TRBV29-1, the J gene TRBJ1-2, with 10 positions matching TRBD1. This CDR3 region has 13 residues. J gave up 8 bases and V 1 base, and 4 bases lay outside the gene matches. Per germline, CDR1 SQVTM and CDR2 ANQGSEA. CDR3 nucleotides: TGCAGCGTTGAAGGGACAGGGGGAGTCGGCTACACCTTC. Translating gives CSVEGTGGVGYTF. Combining the CDR3 with reference TRBV29-1 and TRBJ1-2 gives the whole variable domain SAVISQKPSRDICQRGTSLTIQCQVDSQVTMMFWYRQQPGQSLTLIATANQGSEATYESGFVIDKFPISRPNLTFSTLTVSNMSPEDSSIYLCSVEGTGGVGYTFGSGTRLTVV.

This clonotype turned up a few times. The chain carries TRBV3-1 and TRBJ2-7; D call uncertain. Germline loops: CDR1 LGHDT, CDR2 YNNKEL (reference sequence). V dropped 0 bases and J dropped 6 bases, with 6 bases sitting between them. The CDR3 consists of 12 residues. The CDR3 bases are TGTGCCAGCAGCCAAGAAGGTTCCGAGCAGTACTTC. The encoded protein is CASSQEGSEQYF.

The J gene is TRBJ2-1, the V gene TRBV7-6; D ambiguous. Trimming took off 4 bases at V and 0 bases at J, with 13 bases between the two ends. The length of the CDR3 is 16 residues. Germline CDR1 SGHVS, CDR2 FNYEAQ. The CDR3 coding sequence is TGTGCCAGCAGCTCCTCGATACGAAGCTCCTACAATGAGCAGTTCTTC. Translating it yields CASSSSIRSSYNEQFF.

The V and J genes are TRBV29-1 and TRBJ2-7; D could derive from TRBD1 or TRBD2 (6 bases each). V lost 4 bases to trimming and J lost 5 bases, with 27 bases between them. Germline assignment: CDR1 SQVTM and CDR2 ANQGSEA. The CDR3 is 17 residues long. This chain's CDR3 is CSVVRLGGPGGIHEQYF. The CDR3 bases are TGCAGCGTTGTCCGACTGGGGGGCCCGGGTGGAATACACGAGCAGTACTTC.

This clonotype was observed many times. The genes are TRBV12-3 or TRBV12-4 and TRBJ1-1; D possibly corresponds to TRBD1 (5 bases). Trimming left V 3 bases short and J 5 bases short, with 13 bases between. The length of the CDR3 is 14 residues. The CDR3 bases are TGTGCCAGCAGTTTTTTAGGGGTACGGACTGAAGCTTTCTTT. As protein: CASSFLGVRTEAFF.

The chain uses TRBV25-1 and TRBJ1-2; D uncertain. This CDR3 is built from 15 residues. Germline assignment: CDR1 MGHDK and CDR2 SYGVNS. The V end was cut by 1 base, the J end by 11 bases, with 20 bases between. The CDR3 here is CASSEFRGLRNRYTF. In DNA, the CDR3 is TGTGCCAGCAGTGAATTCCGTGGGCTCCGCAATAGGTACACCTTC.